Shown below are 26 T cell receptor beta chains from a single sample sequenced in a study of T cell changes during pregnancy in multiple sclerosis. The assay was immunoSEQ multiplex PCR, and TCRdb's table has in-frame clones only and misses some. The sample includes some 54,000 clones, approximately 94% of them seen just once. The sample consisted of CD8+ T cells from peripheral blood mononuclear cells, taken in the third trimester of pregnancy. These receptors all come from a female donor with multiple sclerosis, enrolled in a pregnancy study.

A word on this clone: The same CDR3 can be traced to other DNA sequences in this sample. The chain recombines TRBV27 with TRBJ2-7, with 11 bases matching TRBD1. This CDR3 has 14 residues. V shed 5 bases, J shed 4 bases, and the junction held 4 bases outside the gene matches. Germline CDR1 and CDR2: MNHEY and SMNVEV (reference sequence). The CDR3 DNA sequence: TGTGCCAGCAGTACCGGGACAGGGGGATACGAGCAGTACTTC. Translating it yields CASSTGTGGYEQYF.

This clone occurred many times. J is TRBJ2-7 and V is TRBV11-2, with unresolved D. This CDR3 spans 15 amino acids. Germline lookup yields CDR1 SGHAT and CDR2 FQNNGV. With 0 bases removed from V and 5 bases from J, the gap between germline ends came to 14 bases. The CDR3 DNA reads TGTGCCAGCAGCTTAGATGTATTGCCAGGCGACGAGCAGTACTTC. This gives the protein CASSLDVLPGDEQYF.

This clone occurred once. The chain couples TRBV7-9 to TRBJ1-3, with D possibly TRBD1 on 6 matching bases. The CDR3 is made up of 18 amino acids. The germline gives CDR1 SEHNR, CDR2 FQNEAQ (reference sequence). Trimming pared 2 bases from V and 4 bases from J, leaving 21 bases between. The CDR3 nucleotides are TGTGCCAGCAGCTTATTATCCCCGGCAGGGGTCGGCGGAAACACCATATATTTT. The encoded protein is CASSLLSPAGVGGNTIYF. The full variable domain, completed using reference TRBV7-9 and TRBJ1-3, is DTGVSQNPRHKITKRGQNVTFRCDPISEHNRLYWYRQTLGQGPEFLTYFQNEAQLEKSRLLSDRFSAERPKGSFSTLEIQRTEQGDSAMYLCASSLLSPAGVGGNTIYFGEGSWLTVV.

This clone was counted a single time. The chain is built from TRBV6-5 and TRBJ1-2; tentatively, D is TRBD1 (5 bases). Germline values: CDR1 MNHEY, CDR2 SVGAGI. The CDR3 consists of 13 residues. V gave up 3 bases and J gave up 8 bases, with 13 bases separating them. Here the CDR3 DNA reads TGTGCCAGCAGTTATGGGGCAGGAGACGGCTACACCTTC. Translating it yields CASSYGAGDGYTF.

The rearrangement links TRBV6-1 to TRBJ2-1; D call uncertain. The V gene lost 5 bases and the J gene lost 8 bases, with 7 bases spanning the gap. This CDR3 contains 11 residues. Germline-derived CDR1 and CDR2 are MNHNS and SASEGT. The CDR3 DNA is TGTGCCAGCAGTAAAGGAGATGAGCAGTTCTTC. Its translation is CASSKGDEQFF.

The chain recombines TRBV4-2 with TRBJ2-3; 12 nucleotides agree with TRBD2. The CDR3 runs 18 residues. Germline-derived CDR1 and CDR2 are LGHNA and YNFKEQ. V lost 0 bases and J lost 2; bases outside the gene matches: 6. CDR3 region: CASSQEYGLAGITDTQYF. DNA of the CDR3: TGTGCCAGCAGCCAAGAGTACGGACTAGCGGGGATCACAGATACGCAGTATTTT.

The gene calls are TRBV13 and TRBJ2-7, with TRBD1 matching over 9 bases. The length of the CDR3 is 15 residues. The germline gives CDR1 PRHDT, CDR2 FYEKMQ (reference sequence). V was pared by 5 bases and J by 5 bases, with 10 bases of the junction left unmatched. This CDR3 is CASSPKGQGIDEQYF. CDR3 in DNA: TGTGCCAGCAGCCCCAAAGGACAGGGGATCGACGAGCAGTACTTC.

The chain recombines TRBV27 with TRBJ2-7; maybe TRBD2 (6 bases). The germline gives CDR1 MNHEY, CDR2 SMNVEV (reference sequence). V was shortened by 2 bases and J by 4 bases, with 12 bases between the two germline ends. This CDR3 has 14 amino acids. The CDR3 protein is CASSLGGVGYEQYF. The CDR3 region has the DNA TGTGCCAGCAGTTTAGGAGGGGTTGGTTACGAGCAGTACTTC.

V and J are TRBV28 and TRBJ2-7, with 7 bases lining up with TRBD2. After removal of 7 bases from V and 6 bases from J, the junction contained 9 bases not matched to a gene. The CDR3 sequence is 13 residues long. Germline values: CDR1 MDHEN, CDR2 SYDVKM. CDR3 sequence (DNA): TGTGCCAGCAACGGGGAGGGAACAGGCGAGCAGTACTTC. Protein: CASNGEGTGEQYF.

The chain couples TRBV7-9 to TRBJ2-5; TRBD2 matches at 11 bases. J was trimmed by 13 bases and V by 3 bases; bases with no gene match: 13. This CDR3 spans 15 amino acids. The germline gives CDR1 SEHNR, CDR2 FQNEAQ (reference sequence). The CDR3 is CASSFPSGRPVGPYF. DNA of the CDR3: TGTGCCAGCAGCTTTCCTAGCGGGAGGCCCGTCGGTCCGTACTTC.

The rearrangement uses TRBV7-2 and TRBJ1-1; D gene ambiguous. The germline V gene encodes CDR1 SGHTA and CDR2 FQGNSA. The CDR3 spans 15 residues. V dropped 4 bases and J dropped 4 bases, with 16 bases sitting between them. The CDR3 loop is CASSSLNKQSTEAFF. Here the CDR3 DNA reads TGTGCCAGCAGCTCTCTGAACAAACAGTCCACTGAAGCTTTCTTT.

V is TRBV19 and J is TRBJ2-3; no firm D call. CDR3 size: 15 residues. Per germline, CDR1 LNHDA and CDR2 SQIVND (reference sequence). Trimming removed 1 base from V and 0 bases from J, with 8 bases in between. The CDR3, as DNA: TGTGCCAGTAGTATAGCAGACTCTAGCACAGATACGCAGTATTTT. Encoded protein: CASSIADSSTDTQYF. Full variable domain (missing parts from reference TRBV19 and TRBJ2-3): DGGITQSPKYLFRKEGQNVTLSCEQNLNHDAMYWYRQDPGQGLRLIYYSQIVNDFQKGDIAEGYSVSREKKESFPLTVTSAQKNPTAFYLCASSIADSSTDTQYFGPGTRLTVL.

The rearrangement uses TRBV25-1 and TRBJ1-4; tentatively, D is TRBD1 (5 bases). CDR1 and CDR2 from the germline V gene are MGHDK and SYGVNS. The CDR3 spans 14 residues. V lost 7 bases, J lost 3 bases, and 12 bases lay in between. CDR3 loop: CASTQGLANEKLFF. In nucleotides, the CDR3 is TGTGCCAGCACCCAGGGATTAGCTAATGAAAAACTGTTTTTT.

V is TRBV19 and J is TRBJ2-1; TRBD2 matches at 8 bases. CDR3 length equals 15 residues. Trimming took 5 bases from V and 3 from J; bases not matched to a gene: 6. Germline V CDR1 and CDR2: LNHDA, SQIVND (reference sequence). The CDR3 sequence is CASSFSGTVYNEQFF. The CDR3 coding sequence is TGTGCCAGTAGTTTTAGCGGGACGGTCTACAATGAGCAGTTCTTC.

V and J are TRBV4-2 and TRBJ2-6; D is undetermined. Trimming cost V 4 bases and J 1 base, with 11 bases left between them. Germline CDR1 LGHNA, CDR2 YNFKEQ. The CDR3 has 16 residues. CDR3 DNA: TGTGCCAGCAGCCCCTACCTAGTTTCTGGGGCCAACGTCCTGACTTTC. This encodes CASSPYLVSGANVLTF.

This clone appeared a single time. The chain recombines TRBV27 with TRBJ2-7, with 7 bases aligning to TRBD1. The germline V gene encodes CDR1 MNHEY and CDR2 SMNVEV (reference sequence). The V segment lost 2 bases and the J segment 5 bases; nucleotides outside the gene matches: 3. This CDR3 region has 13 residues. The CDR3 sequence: CASSLRQGNEQYF. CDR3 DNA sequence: TGTGCCAGCAGTTTACGACAGGGCAACGAGCAGTACTTC.

In DNA form, the CDR3 reads TGTGCCAGCAGCTTAATAAACGAGGGATGGTTGTATATGGGTGAAAAACTGTTTTTT. Amino acid sequence: CASSLINEGWLYMGEKLFF. The rearrangement uses TRBV11-2 and TRBJ1-4, with D unresolved. From germline, CDR1 is SGHAT and CDR2 FQNNGV. The CDR3 sequence is 19 residues long. Trimming removed 2 bases at V and 7 bases at J, with 26 bases between.

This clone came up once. The CDR3 is CASSLAGAFTDTQYF. The CDR3 coding sequence is TGTGCCAGCAGCTTAGCGGGAGCCTTCACAGATACGCAGTATTTT. The chain joins TRBV7-2 to TRBJ2-3; tentatively, D is TRBD2 (5 bases). Looked up from germline, CDR1 is SGHTA and CDR2 is FQGNSA. The CDR3 is 15 amino acids. V gave up 0 bases and J gave up 2 bases, with 9 bases separating them.

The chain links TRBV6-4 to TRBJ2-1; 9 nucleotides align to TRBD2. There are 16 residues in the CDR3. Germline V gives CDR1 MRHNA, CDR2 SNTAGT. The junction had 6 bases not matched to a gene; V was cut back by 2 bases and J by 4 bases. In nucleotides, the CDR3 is TGTGCCAGCAGTGACGACGGCGGGAGGGGATACAATGAGCAGTTCTTC. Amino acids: CASSDDGGRGYNEQFF.

CDR3 protein: CASSEVWTGPREQYF. The CDR3 DNA reads as TGTGCCAGCAGTGAAGTCTGGACAGGCCCCCGGGAGCAGTACTTC. This sequence joins TRBV2 and TRBJ2-7, with 7 positions matching TRBD1. J lost 7 bases, V lost 1 base, and 10 bases had no gene match. CDR3 size: 15 residues. Germline V gene lookup returns CDR1 SNHLY and CDR2 FYNNEI.

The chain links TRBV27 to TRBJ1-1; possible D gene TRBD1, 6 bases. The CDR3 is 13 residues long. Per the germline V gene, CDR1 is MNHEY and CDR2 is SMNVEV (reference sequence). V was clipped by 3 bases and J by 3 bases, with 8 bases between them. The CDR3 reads CASSFAGDTEAFF. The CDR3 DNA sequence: TGTGCCAGCAGTTTCGCAGGGGACACTGAAGCTTTCTTT.

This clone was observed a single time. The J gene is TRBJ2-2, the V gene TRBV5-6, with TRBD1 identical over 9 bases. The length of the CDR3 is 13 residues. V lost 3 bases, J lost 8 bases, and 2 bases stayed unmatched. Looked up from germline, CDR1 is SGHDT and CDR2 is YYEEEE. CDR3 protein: CASSWDRAGELFF. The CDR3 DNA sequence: TGTGCCAGCAGCTGGGACAGGGCTGGGGAGCTGTTTTTT.

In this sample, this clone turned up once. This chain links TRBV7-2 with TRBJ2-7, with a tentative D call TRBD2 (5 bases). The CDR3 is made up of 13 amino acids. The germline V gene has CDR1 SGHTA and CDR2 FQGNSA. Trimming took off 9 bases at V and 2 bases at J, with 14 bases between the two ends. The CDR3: CASSVRETYEQYF. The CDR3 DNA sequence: TGTGCCAGTTCCGTCCGGGAAACCTACGAGCAGTACTTC.

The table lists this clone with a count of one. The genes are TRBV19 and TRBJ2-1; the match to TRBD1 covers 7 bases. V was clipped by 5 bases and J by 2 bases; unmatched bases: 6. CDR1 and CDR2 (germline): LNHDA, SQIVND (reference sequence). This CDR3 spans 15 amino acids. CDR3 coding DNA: TGTGCCAGTAGTGGGGACAGTCCCCCCTACAATGAGCAGTTCTTC. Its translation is CASSGDSPPYNEQFF.

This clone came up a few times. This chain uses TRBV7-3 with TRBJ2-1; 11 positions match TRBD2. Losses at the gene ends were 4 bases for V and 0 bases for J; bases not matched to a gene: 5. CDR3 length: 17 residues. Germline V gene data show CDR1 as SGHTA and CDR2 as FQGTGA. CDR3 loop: CASSSSSGRASYNEQFF. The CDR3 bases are TGTGCCAGCAGCTCGAGTAGCGGGAGGGCCTCCTACAATGAGCAGTTCTTC.

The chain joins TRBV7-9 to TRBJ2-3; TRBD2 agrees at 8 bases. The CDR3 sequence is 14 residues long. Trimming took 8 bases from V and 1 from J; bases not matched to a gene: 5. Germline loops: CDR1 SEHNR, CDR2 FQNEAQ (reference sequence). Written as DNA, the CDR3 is TGTGCCAGCCAAAGCGGGAGTGGCACAGATACGCAGTATTTT. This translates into CASQSGSGTDTQYF.